The source of this T cell receptor (beta chain) is a study of beta chain features in type 1 diabetes. Overall study findings and caveats: Patients with Type 1 diabetes showed moderately but significantly shorter TCRB CDR3s in all four CD4+ subsets. VDJ junctions sequenced from type 1 diabetes patients showed fewer insertions and more deletions. Researchers could not determine here whether HLA type influences TCRB rearrangement.

The purity of all sorted populations exceeded 98%. This clone was counted only a few times. Its antigen is currently unknown. All of the isolated RNA was reverse transcribed, so expressed TCRB transcripts were sequenced. This table comes from immunoSEQ multiplex PCR, and its TCRdb copy is limited to in-frame clones, with some not included. The top ten hold about 0.015% of the sample, which has 250,000 to 350,000 clones, more than 9.5% seen once. The germline CDR1 and CDR2 sequences are MGHDK and SYGVNS. This CDR3 is built from 13 residues. The ends were cut back, 3 bases at V and 1 base at J, with 6 bases in the middle.

Sequencing was performed on naive CD4+ T cells from blood. The receptor was isolated from a woman in her 30s in good health. The rearrangement joins TRBV25-1 to TRBJ1-1; D unclear. CDR3 sequence reads: CASSEEKNTEAFF. In DNA, the CDR3 is TGTGCCAGCAGTGAGGAGAAGAACACTGAAGCTTTCTTT.